Shown below are 21 T cell receptor beta chains from a single sample sequenced in a study of human T cells and chemical hapten exposure. TCRdb itself ran the RACE reads through MiXCR, one entry per CDR3 protein. The table records more than 250,000 distinct CDR3 sequences, about 9% of them present only once. Time point defined: pre-sensitization, week 0. Treatment indicated: therapeutic diphenylcyclopropenone sensitization with weekly scalp DPC. The sample here was whole blood, taken in connection with sensitization to the hapten diphenylcyclopropenone (DPC). The receptors were gathered from a woman aged 40-49 years with alopecia areata. Some clones in this sample may be carry-over from other donors' samples.

V and J are TRBV5-6 and TRBJ2-5; D not resolved. The CDR3 covers 14 residues. Trimming pared 5 bases from V and 2 bases from J, leaving 13 bases between. CDR1 is SGHDT, CDR2 YYEEEE, per germline. The CDR3 DNA follows: TGTGCCAGCAGATCAGTCACAGTTCAAGAGACCCAGTACTTC. Its protein is CASRSVTVQETQYF.

At least ten counts were recorded for this clonotype. J is TRBJ2-2 and V is TRBV20-1; no reliable D call. The CDR3 is 15 amino acids. CDR1 is DFQATT, CDR2 SNEGSKA, per germline (reference sequence). Trimming pared 0 bases from V and 6 bases from J, leaving 14 bases between. The CDR3 sequence: CSARDPRTSAGELFF. The CDR3 nucleotides are TGCAGTGCTAGAGATCCGAGGACGTCGGCCGGGGAGCTGTTTTTT.

The chain links TRBV24-1 to TRBJ2-3; TRBD2 might be the D (5 bases). The CDR3 runs 16 residues. CDR1 is KGHDR, CDR2 SFDVKD, per germline. V was pared by 3 bases and J by 4 bases, with 16 bases between. The CDR3 loop reads CATSDASGSLADTQYF. Here the CDR3 DNA reads TGTGCCACCAGTGATGCTAGTGGGAGTCTCGCAGATACGCAGTATTTT.

The chain has TRBV3-1 and TRBJ1-6; TRBD1 aligns across 9 bases. J was trimmed by 9 bases and V by 4 bases; bases with no gene match: 7. Looked up from germline, CDR1 is LGHDT and CDR2 is YNNKEL (reference sequence). This CDR3 is 15 amino acids long. The CDR3 region is CASSLTGQGSSPLHF. The CDR3 nucleotides are TGTGCCAGCAGCCTTACGGGACAGGGCTCTTCACCCCTCCACTTT.

V and J are TRBV4-3 and TRBJ1-1; 9 nucleotides agree with TRBD1. The CDR3 is 15 amino acids. V dropped 2 bases and J dropped 5; count of bases not matched to a gene: 6. Germline V gives CDR1 LGHNA, CDR2 YSLEER. This CDR3 reads CASSQTHRGRTEAFF. CDR3 sequence (DNA): TGCGCCAGCAGCCAAACCCACAGGGGGCGTACTGAAGCTTTCTTT.

This clonotype has just a few counts. V gene TRBV12-3 or TRBV12-4 combines with J gene TRBJ2-2; TRBD2 matches at 9 bases. The V gene end was trimmed by 5 bases and the J gene end by 4 bases; junction bases not matched to a gene: 8. This CDR3 has 16 residues. As DNA, the CDR3 is TGTGCCAGCAGTCCCCCGGGCGGGAGGGTCACCGGGGAGCTGTTTTTT. Protein: CASSPPGGRVTGELFF.

This clonotype was counted only a few times. The genes are TRBV20-1 and TRBJ1-2; 7 nucleotides line up with TRBD1. This CDR3 is 12 amino acids long. Per germline, CDR1 DFQATT and CDR2 SNEGSKA (reference sequence). Trimming at V came to 5 bases and at J to 6 bases, leaving 6 bases not matched to a gene. CDR3 sequence reads: CSASQGSDGYTF. DNA of the CDR3: TGCAGTGCTTCACAGGGGTCAGATGGCTACACCTTC.

This clonotype was observed many times. This rearrangement joins TRBV5-1 to TRBJ1-3, with a weak D call TRBD1 (5 bases). The CDR3 contains 16 residues. The germline V gene has CDR1 SGHRS and CDR2 YFSETQ. The V end lost 6 bases, the J end lost 3 bases, and 19 bases lay between the germline ends. DNA of the CDR3: TGCGCCAGCACCGATGGCGGGGGAAATAGTGGAAACACCATATATTTT. Translating gives CASTDGGGNSGNTIYF.

Many counts were recorded for this clonotype. The CDR3 DNA reads TGCGCCAGCAGCCAGATGGACAGTGCACACTACGAGCAGTACTTC. Translating gives CASSQMDSAHYEQYF. V is TRBV4-1 and J is TRBJ2-7; D is possibly TRBD1 (6 bases). Between the trimmed V and J ends, which lost 3 bases and 3 bases, there was a span of 15 bases. There are 15 residues in the CDR3. CDR1 is MGHRA and CDR2 is YSYEKL in the germline V gene.

This rearrangement joins TRBV5-1 to TRBJ2-2, with TRBD1 identical over 8 bases. After removal of 5 bases from V and 2 bases from J, the junction contained 5 bases not matched to a gene. Germline CDR1 is SGHRS and CDR2 is YFSETQ. The CDR3 extends over 15 amino acids. CDR3 loop: CASRSGTGNTGELFF. CDR3 nucleotides: TGCGCCAGCAGGTCCGGGACAGGAAACACCGGGGAGCTGTTTTTT.

The chain uses TRBV30 and TRBJ1-5, with D perhaps TRBD1 (5 bases). Trimming pared 3 bases from V and 6 bases from J, leaving 9 bases between. The CDR3 loop spans 12 amino acids. CDR1 GTSNPN and CDR2 SVGIG come from the germline V gene (reference sequence). The CDR3 spells CAWSRGFQPQHF. The CDR3 region has the DNA TGTGCCTGGAGCCGGGGCTTTCAGCCCCAGCATTTT.

The CDR3 spells CASSHLGVGAVSYEQYF. The CDR3 DNA reads TGTGCCAGCAGCCATTTAGGGGTCGGGGCCGTGTCCTACGAGCAGTACTTC. The chain links TRBV3-1 to TRBJ2-7, with D perhaps being TRBD1 or TRBD2 (5 bases each). Germline V CDR1 and CDR2: LGHDT, YNNKEL (reference sequence). Trimming cost V 3 bases and J 1 base, with 19 bases left between them. The CDR3 runs 17 residues.

This clonotype was counted a few times. The chain combines TRBV12-3 or TRBV12-4 with TRBJ2-1; 10 positions match TRBD2. The length of the CDR3 is 15 residues. Trimming at V came to 3 bases and at J to 10 bases, leaving 9 bases not matched to a gene. This CDR3 is CASSFSGRISGEQFF. Here the CDR3 DNA reads TGTGCCAGCAGTTTTAGCGGGAGGATATCAGGGGAGCAGTTCTTC.

The CDR3 is CASSPPDRGRHEQYF. The DNA of the CDR3 is TGTGCCAGCTCACCACCTGACAGGGGCAGGCACGAGCAGTACTTC. This chain connects TRBV18 to TRBJ2-7; 8 nucleotides line up with TRBD1. This CDR3 has 15 amino acids. With 0 bases clipped from V and 5 bases from J, the junction kept 6 bases outside the gene matches. Germline V gene lookup returns CDR1 KGHSH and CDR2 LQKENI.

The rearrangement links TRBV7-9 to TRBJ2-1; TRBD2 might be the D (5 bases). The germline V gene encodes CDR1 SEHNR and CDR2 FQNEAQ (reference sequence). The CDR3 is made up of 15 amino acids. Trimming stripped 4 bases from V and 4 bases from J, with 14 bases between. The CDR3 sequence is CASSSPGRGYNEQFF. The CDR3 nucleotides read TGTGCCAGCAGCTCCCCGGGAAGAGGGTACAATGAGCAGTTCTTC.

For the CDR3, the DNA is TGCAGCGTACAGGGGGCAGGGAGAACCGGGGAGCTGTTTTTT. This sequence encodes CSVQGAGRTGELFF. The J gene is TRBJ2-2, the V gene TRBV29-1, with 9 bases lining up with TRBD1. V dropped 6 bases and J dropped 5; count of bases not matched to a gene: 7. The CDR3 runs 14 residues. The germline V gene has CDR1 SQVTM and CDR2 ANQGSEA.

This clonotype was seen a handful of times. V usage is TRBV7-2 and J usage is TRBJ2-3; D gene ambiguous. This CDR3 region has 14 residues. Trimming removed 1 base from V and 6 bases from J, with 11 bases in between. The germline gives CDR1 SGHTA, CDR2 FQGNSA. The CDR3 DNA is TGTGCCAGCAGCTTAGGGCAGGTCGGGGATACGCAGTATTTT. Translated: CASSLGQVGDTQYF.

CDR3 in DNA: TGTGCCAGCAGCTTGGCGGGGGCGCAGAGCTATGGCTACACCTTC. The encoded protein is CASSLAGAQSYGYTF. The gene calls are TRBV5-6 and TRBJ1-2; D is possibly TRBD1 (6 bases). This CDR3 is built from 15 residues. Trimming removed 0 bases from V and 4 bases from J, with 13 bases in between. CDR1 SGHDT and CDR2 YYEEEE come from the germline V gene. The entire variable domain, with the rest obtained from reference TRBV5-6 and TRBJ1-2, is as follows: DAGVTQSPTHLIKTRGQQVTLRCSPKSGHDTVSWYQQALGQGPQFIFQYYEEEERQRGNFPDRFSGHQFPNYSSELNVNALLLGDSALYLCASSLAGAQSYGYTFGSGTRLTVV.

CDR3 sequence (DNA): TGTGCCAGCAGCGTAAGGACAGGGGGCACAGATACGCAGTATTTT. This codes for CASSVRTGGTDTQYF. The chain has TRBV9 and TRBJ2-3; 9 nucleotides match TRBD1. Unmatched junction bases numbered 1, after V lost 1 base and J lost 1 base. Per the germline V gene, CDR1 is SGDLS and CDR2 is YYNGEE. The CDR3 totals 15 residues.

The chain combines TRBV12-3 or TRBV12-4 with TRBJ1-4; D is unresolved. The CDR3 loop spans 14 amino acids. V lost 5 bases and J 8 bases, leaving 15 bases between the germline ends. CDR3 nucleotide sequence: TGTGCCAGCAGTGTCCGGGTCCTCGGAGAAAAACTGTTTTTT. It encodes CASSVRVLGEKLFF.

As for this clonotype: An end of the junction does not agree with germline; a read error may underlie this. The chain is built from TRBV6-2 or TRBV6-3 and TRBJ1-5, with 12 bases aligning to TRBD1. CDR3 length equals 16 residues. CDR1 is MNHEY, CDR2 SVGEGT, per germline. For the CDR3, the DNA is TGTGCCAGCAGTTACTCCGGGACAGGGGGCTTTCAGCCCCTGCATTTT. It codes for CASSYSGTGGFQPLHF.